The rows below give T cell receptor beta chains drawn from one sample of a study of T-cell reconstitution after alpha-beta-depleted transplantation in children. TCRdb reprocessed the PCR reads with MiXCR, giving one entry per CDR3 protein. The data hold hundreds of thousands of distinct CDR3 sequences, with 32% observed a single time. Material: PBMCs from the stem cell graft donor, obtained from the stem cell graft. All receptors come from a human donor who donated a stem cell graft to a child with aplastic anemia. The CDR3 runs from the conserved cysteine through the conserved F or W. Each record gives: V gene, clone size, J gene, D gene, CDR3 DNA, CDR3 protein. The D gene is left open where the match is weak. The size field is filled for only some rows; it gives once, few, many or a size class.

v_call: TRBV20-1
clone_size: few
j_call: TRBJ1-2
d_call: TRBD1
cdr3_nt: TGCAGTGCCACGGAAAACAGGGGGAATAGTGGCTACACCTTC
cdr3_aa: CSATENRGNSGYTF

v_call: TRBV5-4
clone_size: few
j_call: TRBJ2-1
d_call: TRBD2
cdr3_nt: TGTGCCAGCAGCTTAACCCTAGCGGACAATGAGCAGTTCTTC
cdr3_aa: CASSLTLADNEQFF

v_call: TRBV10-2
clone_size: -
j_call: TRBJ2-2
d_call: TRBD1
cdr3_nt: TGCGCCAGCAGCCCGGACAGGGGGTACGGGGAGCTGTTTTTT
cdr3_aa: CASSPDRGYGELFF

v_call: TRBV7-2
clone_size: -
j_call: TRBJ2-1
d_call: -
cdr3_nt: TGTGCCAGCAGCCCGGCTAGCCCTGAGCAGTTCTTC
cdr3_aa: CASSPASPEQFF

v_call: TRBV20-1
clone_size: -
j_call: TRBJ1-6
d_call: -
cdr3_nt: TGCAGCCCCGATGGGCAGGGCCCTCGGCCCCTCCACTTT
cdr3_aa: CSPDGQGPRPLHF

v_call: TRBV30
clone_size: few
j_call: TRBJ2-7
d_call: -
cdr3_nt: TGTGCCTGGGAACCGGGACACATCGCCTACGAGCAGTACTTC
cdr3_aa: CAWEPGHIAYEQYF

v_call: TRBV7-8
clone_size: -
j_call: TRBJ1-2
d_call: -
cdr3_nt: TGTGCCAGCAGCTTATTTCGTTGGTCGGCGGAAGTTTATGGCTACACCTTC
cdr3_aa: CASSLFRWSAEVYGYTF

v_call: TRBV7-2
clone_size: -
j_call: TRBJ2-5
d_call: -
cdr3_nt: TGTGCCAGCAGCCCCTCTTCCGGACCCCAAGAGACCCAGTACTTC
cdr3_aa: CASSPSSGPQETQYF

v_call: TRBV6-5
clone_size: -
j_call: TRBJ2-7
d_call: -
cdr3_nt: TGTGCCAGCAGTTCCCTAGACATGAGCTCCTACGAGCAGTACTTC
cdr3_aa: CASSSLDMSSYEQYF

v_call: TRBV7-9
clone_size: few
j_call: TRBJ1-1
d_call: -
cdr3_nt: TGTGCCAGTAACGCCTGGGGGGGCACTGAAGCTTTCTTT
cdr3_aa: CASNAWGGTEAFF